The rows below give T cell receptor beta chains drawn from one sample of a study of T cell responses to AZD1222 COVID-19 vaccine. Measured with immunoSEQ multiplex PCR; TCRdb has only the in-frame clones, and not every one. The data show 130,000 to 150,000 clones, with 80% to 90% seen just once and around 5% held by the top ten. The specimen was peripheral blood, collected on day 0 of AZD1222 vaccination. The source of these receptors is an adult in good health. Both conserved end residues are part of each CDR3. The D gene is left open where the match is weak. The size of a clone is reported for some rows only, either as once, few or many, or as a class for expanded clones.

v_gene,abundance,d_gene,j_gene,CDR3nt,CDR3aa
TRBV4-3,NA,NA,TRBJ1-6,TGCGCCAGCAGCCAAGATAGGGCAGGGTTTAAGAGTTCACCCCTCCACTTT,CASSQDRAGFKSSPLHF
TRBV5-6,NA,NA,TRBJ1-3,TGTGCCAGCAGCTTGACGGTCTCTGGAAACACCATATATTTT,CASSLTVSGNTIYF
TRBV7-8,NA,TRBD2,TRBJ2-1,TGTGCCAGCAGCCGGACTAGCGGGTACTATGAGCAGTTCTTC,CASSRTSGYYEQFF
TRBV18,NA,TRBD1,TRBJ2-5,TGTGCCAGCTCACCCCGGACAGGGACGTACGAGACCCAGTACTTC,CASSPRTGTYETQYF
TRBV2,NA,NA,TRBJ1-1,TGTGCCTCCCAGACGGGACAATGGAACACTGAAGCTTTCTTT,CASQTGQWNTEAFF
TRBV21-1,NA,NA,TRBJ2-3,TGTGCCAGCAGCAAAGACGGCGGTCGGTATTTGATGCCGCAGTATTTT,CASSKDGGRYLMPQYF
TRBV2,NA,NA,TRBJ2-3,TGTGCCAGCAGTGAAGATTTAGGAGGAGGTACGCAGTATTTT,CASSEDLGGGTQYF
TRBV5-6,NA,NA,TRBJ2-2,TGTGCCAGCAGCTTTACCAGGGCCGGGGAGCTGTTTTTT,CASSFTRAGELFF
TRBV5-1,NA,NA,TRBJ2-7,TGCGCCAGCAGCTTGGTAAGAACGGGAGCCCCTCCCTACGAGCAGTACTTC,CASSLVRTGAPPYEQYF
TRBV28,NA,NA,TRBJ1-1,TGTGCCAGCAGTCTGGACCGAAAAGCTTTCTTT,CASSLDRKAFF
TRBV5-1,NA,NA,TRBJ2-2,TGCGCCAGCAGCACCCTGGGGGCTAGAGTGAACACCGGGGAGCTGTTTTTT,CASSTLGARVNTGELFF
TRBV10-3,NA,NA,TRBJ2-1,TGTGCCATCAGTGAGACGCTAGAGCCCTACAATGAGCAGTTCTTC,CAISETLEPYNEQFF
TRBV2,NA,NA,TRBJ2-7,TGTGCCAGCAGTCACGAGGGCGGGAACGAGCAGTACTTC,CASSHEGGNEQYF
TRBV7-9,NA,NA,TRBJ2-2,TGTGCCAGCAGCTTAAATCCGGGAGAGGGGACCGGGGAGCTGTTTTTT,CASSLNPGEGTGELFF
TRBV5-4,NA,NA,TRBJ1-5,TGTGCCAGCAGCTTGGATAGCAATCAGCCCCAGCATTTT,CASSLDSNQPQHF
TRBV6-1,few,TRBD1,TRBJ1-5,TGTGCCAGCAGTGAAGCTCACGGACAGGGATATCAGCCCCAGCATTTT,CASSEAHGQGYQPQHF
TRBV2,NA,NA,TRBJ2-5,TGTGCCAGCAGTTCCCAGGGGCCTGGAGAGACCCAGTACTTC,CASSSQGPGETQYF
TRBV15,NA,NA,TRBJ2-2,TGTGCCACCAGCCAGACTGTGGGAAAGGAGCTGTTTTTT,CATSQTVGKELFF